Listed below are T cell receptor beta chains from one sample, sequenced in a study of shared clonotypes between healthy human individuals. Repertoires were generated with immunoSEQ multiplex PCR, while TCRdb's copy carries only in-frame clones and drops some. The sample shows around 510,000 clones, around three quarters of them seen only once. The source material was PBMCs. The receptors come from a woman aged 40 to 50 in good health. Some clones in this sample may be carry-over from other donors' samples. CDR3s include the opening cysteine and the closing phenylalanine or tryptophan. A D gene is named only where the DNA matches it firmly.

v_call: TRBV5-1; j_call: TRBJ2-1; d_call: TRBD2; cdr3_aa: CASSRTGLAEYNEQFF; cdr3_nt: TGCGCCAGCAGCCGGACAGGACTAGCGGAGTACAATGAGCAGTTCTTC
v_call: TRBV6-5; j_call: TRBJ2-7; d_call: TRBD2; cdr3_aa: CASRRGSGIYEQYF; cdr3_nt: TGTGCCAGCAGACGGGGAAGCGGGATCTACGAGCAGTACTTC
v_call: TRBV5-1; j_call: TRBJ1-2; d_call: NA; cdr3_aa: CASSLGRVNGYTF; cdr3_nt: TGCGCCAGCAGCTTGGGGAGGGTAAATGGCTACACCTTC
v_call: TRBV7-9; j_call: TRBJ2-4; d_call: NA; cdr3_aa: CASSLIAAKNIQYF; cdr3_nt: TGTGCCAGCAGCTTAATTGCGGCCAAAAACATTCAGTACTTC
v_call: TRBV30; j_call: TRBJ1-2; d_call: NA; cdr3_aa: CAWKEVGYTF; cdr3_nt: TGTGCCTGGAAGGAGGTTGGCTACACCTTC
v_call: TRBV7-2; j_call: TRBJ1-2; d_call: NA; cdr3_aa: CASSSNTANYGYTF; cdr3_nt: TGTGCCAGCAGCTCCAATACAGCTAACTATGGCTACACCTTC
v_call: TRBV6-6; j_call: TRBJ2-7; d_call: TRBD1; cdr3_aa: CASSYTTGVGYEQYF; cdr3_nt: TGTGCCAGCAGTTACACAACAGGGGTAGGCTACGAGCAGTACTTC
v_call: TRBV10-2; j_call: TRBJ2-1; d_call: TRBD1; cdr3_aa: CASNDRGTWNYNEQFF; cdr3_nt: TGCGCCAGCAATGACAGGGGGACCTGGAATTACAATGAGCAGTTCTTC
v_call: TRBV15; j_call: TRBJ2-5; d_call: NA; cdr3_aa: CATSRDPTLVQGRTQYF; cdr3_nt: TGTGCCACCAGCAGAGATCCCACCCTGGTGCAAGGGAGAACCCAGTACTTC
v_call: TRBV20-1; j_call: TRBJ2-3; d_call: NA; cdr3_aa: CSARGRTTSYF; cdr3_nt: TGCAGTGCTAGAGGGCGTACTACGTCGTATTTT
v_call: TRBV7-2; j_call: TRBJ2-7; d_call: NA; cdr3_aa: CASSLGGHYEQYF; cdr3_nt: TGTGCCAGCAGCTTAGGGGGGCACTACGAGCAGTACTTC
v_call: TRBV5-1; j_call: TRBJ2-1; d_call: TRBD2; cdr3_aa: CASSTGTSGRVRDEQFF; cdr3_nt: TGCGCCAGCAGCACCGGGACTAGCGGGCGCGTTCGGGATGAGCAGTTCTTC
v_call: TRBV4-2; j_call: TRBJ2-3; d_call: TRBD1; cdr3_aa: CASSQGDRATDTQYF; cdr3_nt: TGTGCCAGCAGCCAAGGGGACAGGGCTACAGATACGCAGTATTTT
v_call: TRBV7-3; j_call: TRBJ1-2; d_call: NA; cdr3_aa: CASSLRDGYGYTF; cdr3_nt: TGTGCCAGCAGCCTCCGGGACGGATATGGCTACACCTTC
v_call: TRBV5-1; j_call: TRBJ2-1; d_call: NA; cdr3_aa: CASSLAGTEQFF; cdr3_nt: TGCGCCAGCAGCTTGGCGGGGACCGAGCAGTTCTTC
v_call: TRBV7-9; j_call: TRBJ2-3; d_call: TRBD2; cdr3_aa: CASTRGIADTQYF; cdr3_nt: TGTGCCAGCACGCGGGGGATCGCGGATACGCAGTATTTT
v_call: TRBV7-2; j_call: TRBJ2-2; d_call: NA; cdr3_aa: CASSLLGTAGVFF; cdr3_nt: TGTGCCAGCAGCTTATTAGGGACTGCCGGGGTGTTTTTT
v_call: TRBV28; j_call: TRBJ2-7; d_call: TRBD2; cdr3_aa: CATGLASTYEQYF; cdr3_nt: TGTGCCACCGGACTAGCATCTACCTACGAGCAGTACTTC
v_call: TRBV15; j_call: TRBJ2-1; d_call: NA; cdr3_aa: CATSRDRGSSYNEQFF; cdr3_nt: TGTGCCACCAGCAGAGATCGGGGGAGCTCCTACAATGAGCAGTTCTTC
v_call: TRBV4-2; j_call: TRBJ2-5; d_call: NA; cdr3_aa: CASSQSGDQTQYF; cdr3_nt: TGTGCCAGCAGCCAATCAGGGGACCAGACCCAGTACTTC